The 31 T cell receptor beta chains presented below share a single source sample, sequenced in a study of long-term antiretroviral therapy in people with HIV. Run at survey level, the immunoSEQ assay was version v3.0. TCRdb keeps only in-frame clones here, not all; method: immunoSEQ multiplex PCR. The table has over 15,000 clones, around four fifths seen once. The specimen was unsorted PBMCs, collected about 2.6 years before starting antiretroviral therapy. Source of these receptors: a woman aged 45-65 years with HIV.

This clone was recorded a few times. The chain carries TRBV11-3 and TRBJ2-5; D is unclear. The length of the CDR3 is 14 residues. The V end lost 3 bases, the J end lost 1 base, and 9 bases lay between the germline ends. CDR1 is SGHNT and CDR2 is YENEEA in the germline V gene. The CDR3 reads CASSLTGVQETQYF. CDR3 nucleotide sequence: TGTGCCAGCAGCTTGACCGGCGTCCAAGAGACCCAGTACTTC. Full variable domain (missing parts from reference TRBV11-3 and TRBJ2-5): EAGVVQSPRYKIIEKKQPVAFWCNPISGHNTLYWYLQNLGQGPELLIRYENEEAVDDSQLPKDRFSAERLKGVDSTLKIQPAELGDSAVYLCASSLTGVQETQYFGPGTRLLVL.

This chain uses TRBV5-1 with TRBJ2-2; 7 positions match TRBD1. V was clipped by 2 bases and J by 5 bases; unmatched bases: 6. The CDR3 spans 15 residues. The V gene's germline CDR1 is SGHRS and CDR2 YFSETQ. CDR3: CASSLSEGATGELFF. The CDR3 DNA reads TGCGCCAGCAGCTTATCAGAGGGGGCGACCGGGGAGCTGTTTTTT.

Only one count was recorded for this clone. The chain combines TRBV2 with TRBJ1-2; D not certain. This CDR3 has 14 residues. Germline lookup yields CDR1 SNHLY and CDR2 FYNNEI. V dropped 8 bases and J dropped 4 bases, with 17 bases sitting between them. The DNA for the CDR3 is TGTGCCAGCGGACTTCGGGGAGATAGCTATGGCTACACCTTC. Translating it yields CASGLRGDSYGYTF.

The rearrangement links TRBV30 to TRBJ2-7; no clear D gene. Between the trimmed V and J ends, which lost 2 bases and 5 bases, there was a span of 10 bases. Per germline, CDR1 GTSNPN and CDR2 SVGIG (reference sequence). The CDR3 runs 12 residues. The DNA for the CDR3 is TGTGCCTGGAGTTGGAAGGACCACGAGCAGTACTTC. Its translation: CAWSWKDHEQYF.

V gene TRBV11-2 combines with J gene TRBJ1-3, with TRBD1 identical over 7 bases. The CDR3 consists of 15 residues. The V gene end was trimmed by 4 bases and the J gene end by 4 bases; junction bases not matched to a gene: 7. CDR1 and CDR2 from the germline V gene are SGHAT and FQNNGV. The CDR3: CASSSRQGMGNTIYF. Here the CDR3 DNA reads TGTGCCAGCAGCTCCAGACAGGGAATGGGAAACACCATATATTTT.

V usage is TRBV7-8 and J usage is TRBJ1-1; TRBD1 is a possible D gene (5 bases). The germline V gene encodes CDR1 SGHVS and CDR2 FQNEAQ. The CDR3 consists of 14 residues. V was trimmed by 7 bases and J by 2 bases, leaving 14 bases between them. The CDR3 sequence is CASKPQTANTEAFF. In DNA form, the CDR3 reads TGTGCCAGCAAACCCCAGACAGCAAACACTGAAGCTTTCTTT.

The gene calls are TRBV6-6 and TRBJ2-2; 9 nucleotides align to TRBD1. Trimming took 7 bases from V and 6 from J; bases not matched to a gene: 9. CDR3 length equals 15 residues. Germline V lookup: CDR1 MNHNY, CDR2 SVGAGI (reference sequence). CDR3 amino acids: CASKPQGAEAGELFF. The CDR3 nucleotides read TGTGCCAGCAAACCACAGGGGGCAGAGGCCGGGGAGCTGTTTTTT.

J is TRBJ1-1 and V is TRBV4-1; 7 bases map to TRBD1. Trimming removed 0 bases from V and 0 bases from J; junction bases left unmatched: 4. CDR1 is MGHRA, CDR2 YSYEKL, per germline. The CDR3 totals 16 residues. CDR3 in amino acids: CASSQDPGGLNTEAFF. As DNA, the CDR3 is TGCGCCAGCAGCCAAGATCCAGGGGGATTGAACACTGAAGCTTTCTTT.

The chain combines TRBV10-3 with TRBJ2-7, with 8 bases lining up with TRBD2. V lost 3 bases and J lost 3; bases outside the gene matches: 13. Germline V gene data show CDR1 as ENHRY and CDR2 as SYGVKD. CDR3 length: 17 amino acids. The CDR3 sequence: CAISDSETGTRGYEQYV. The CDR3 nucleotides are TGTGCCATCAGTGACTCTGAAACCGGGACTAGAGGCTACGAGCAGTACGTC.

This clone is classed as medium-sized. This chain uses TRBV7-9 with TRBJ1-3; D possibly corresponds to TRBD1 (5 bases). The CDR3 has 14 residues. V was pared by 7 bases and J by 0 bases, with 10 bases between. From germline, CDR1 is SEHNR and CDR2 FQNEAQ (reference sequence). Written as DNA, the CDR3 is TGTGCCAGCACCGACAGCTTCTCTGGAAACACCATATATTTT. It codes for CASTDSFSGNTIYF. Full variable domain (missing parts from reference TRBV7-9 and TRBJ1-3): DTGVSQNPRHKITKRGQNVTFRCDPISEHNRLYWYRQTLGQGPEFLTYFQNEAQLEKSRLLSDRFSAERPKGSFSTLEIQRTEQGDSAMYLCASTDSFSGNTIYFGEGSWLTVV.

CDR3 DNA sequence: TGTGCCAGCAGTTCGGGCGGGGGCAATCAGCCCCAGCATTTT. As protein: CASSSGGGNQPQHF. The chain recombines TRBV27 with TRBJ1-5; D ambiguous. Trimming stripped 4 bases from V and 2 bases from J, with 9 bases between. Germline lookup yields CDR1 MNHEY and CDR2 SMNVEV (reference sequence). This CDR3 is 14 amino acids long.

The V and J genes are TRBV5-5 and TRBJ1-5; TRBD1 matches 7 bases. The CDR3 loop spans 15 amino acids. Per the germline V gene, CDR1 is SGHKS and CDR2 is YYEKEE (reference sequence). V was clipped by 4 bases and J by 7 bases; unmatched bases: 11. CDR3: CASSLGEGARQPQHF. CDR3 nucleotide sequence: TGTGCCAGCAGCCTTGGGGAGGGGGCGAGGCAGCCCCAGCATTTT. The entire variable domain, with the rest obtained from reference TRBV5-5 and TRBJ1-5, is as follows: DAGVTQSPTHLIKTRGQQVTLRCSPISGHKSVSWYQQVLGQGPQFIFQYYEKEERGRGNFPDRFSARQFPNYSSELNVNALLLGDSALYLCASSLGEGARQPQHFGDGTRLSIL.

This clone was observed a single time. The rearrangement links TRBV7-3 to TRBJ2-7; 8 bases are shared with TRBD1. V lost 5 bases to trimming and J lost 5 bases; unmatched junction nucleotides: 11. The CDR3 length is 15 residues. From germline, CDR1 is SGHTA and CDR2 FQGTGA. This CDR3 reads CASSPLIKTGDEQYF. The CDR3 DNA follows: TGTGCCAGCAGCCCTTTGATTAAGACAGGGGACGAGCAGTACTTC. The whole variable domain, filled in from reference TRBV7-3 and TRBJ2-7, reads GAGVSQTPSNKVTEKGKYVELRCDPISGHTALYWYRQSLGQGPEFLIYFQGTGAADDSGLPNDRFFAVRPEGSVSTLKIQRTERGDSAVYLCASSPLIKTGDEQYFGPGTRLTVT.

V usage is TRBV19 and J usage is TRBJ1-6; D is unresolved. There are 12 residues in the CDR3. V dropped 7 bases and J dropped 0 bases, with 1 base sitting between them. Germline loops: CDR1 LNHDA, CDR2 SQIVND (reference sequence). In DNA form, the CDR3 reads TGTGCCAGTAACTCCTATAATTCACCCCTCCACTTT. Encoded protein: CASNSYNSPLHF. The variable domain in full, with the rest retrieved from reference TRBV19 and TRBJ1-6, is DGGITQSPKYLFRKEGQNVTLSCEQNLNHDAMYWYRQDPGQGLRLIYYSQIVNDFQKGDIAEGYSVSREKKESFPLTVTSAQKNPTAFYLCASNSYNSPLHFGNGTRLTVT.

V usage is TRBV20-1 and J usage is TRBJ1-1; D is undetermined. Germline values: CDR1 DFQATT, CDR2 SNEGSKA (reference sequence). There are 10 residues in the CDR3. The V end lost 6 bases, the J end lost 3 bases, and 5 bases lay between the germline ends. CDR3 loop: CSATHTEAFF. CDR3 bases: TGCAGTGCCACCCACACTGAAGCTTTCTTT.

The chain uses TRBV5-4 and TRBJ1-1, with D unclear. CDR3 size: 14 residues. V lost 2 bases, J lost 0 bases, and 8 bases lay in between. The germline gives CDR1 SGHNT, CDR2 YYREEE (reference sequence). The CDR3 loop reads CASSFSQMNTEAFF. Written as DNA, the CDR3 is TGTGCCAGCAGCTTTTCGCAGATGAACACTGAAGCTTTCTTT.

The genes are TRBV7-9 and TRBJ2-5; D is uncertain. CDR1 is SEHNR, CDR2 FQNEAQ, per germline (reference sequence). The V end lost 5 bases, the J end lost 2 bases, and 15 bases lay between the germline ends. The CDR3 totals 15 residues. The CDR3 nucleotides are TGTGCCAGCAGCCCCCGGCTGGTCAAACAAGAGACCCAGTACTTC. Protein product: CASSPRLVKQETQYF.

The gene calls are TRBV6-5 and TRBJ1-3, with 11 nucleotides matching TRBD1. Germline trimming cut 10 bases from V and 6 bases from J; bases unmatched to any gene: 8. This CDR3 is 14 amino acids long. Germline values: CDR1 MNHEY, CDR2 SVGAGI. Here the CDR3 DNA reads TGTGCCACCAAAGGACAGGGGGCAGCAAACACCATATATTTT. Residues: CATKGQGAANTIYF.

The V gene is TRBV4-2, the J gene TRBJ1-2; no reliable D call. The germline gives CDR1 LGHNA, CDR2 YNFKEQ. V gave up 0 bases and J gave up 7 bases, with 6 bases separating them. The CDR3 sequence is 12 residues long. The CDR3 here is CASSQDLFGYTF. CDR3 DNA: TGTGCCAGCAGCCAAGATCTTTTTGGCTACACCTTC.

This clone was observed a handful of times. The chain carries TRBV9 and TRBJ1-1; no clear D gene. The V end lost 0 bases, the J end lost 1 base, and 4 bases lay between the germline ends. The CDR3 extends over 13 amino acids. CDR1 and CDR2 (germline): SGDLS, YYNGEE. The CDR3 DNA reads TGTGCCAGCAGCGTAGTTAAGAACACTGAAGCTTTCTTT. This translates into CASSVVKNTEAFF.

The CDR3 bases are TGTGCCAGCAGTGACGAGACTAGCGCGCAGACCCAGTACTTC. Translation: CASSDETSAQTQYF. The V and J genes are TRBV2 and TRBJ2-5; 8 nucleotides match TRBD2. The trim removed 3 bases at V and 6 bases at J, leaving 6 bases unmatched. Germline CDR1 and CDR2: SNHLY and FYNNEI. The CDR3 contains 14 residues.

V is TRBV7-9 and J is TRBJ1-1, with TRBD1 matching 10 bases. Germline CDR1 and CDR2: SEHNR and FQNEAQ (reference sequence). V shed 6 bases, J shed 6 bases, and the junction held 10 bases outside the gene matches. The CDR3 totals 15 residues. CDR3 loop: CASRSRDRGIAEAFF. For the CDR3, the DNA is TGTGCCAGCAGAAGTAGGGACAGGGGAATCGCTGAAGCTTTCTTT.

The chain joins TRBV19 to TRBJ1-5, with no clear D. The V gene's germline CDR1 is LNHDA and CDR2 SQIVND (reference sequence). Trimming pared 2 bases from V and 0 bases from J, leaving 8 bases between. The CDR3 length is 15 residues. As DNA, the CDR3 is TGTGCCAGTAGTATACTACTCAATAGCAATCAGCCCCAGCATTTT. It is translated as CASSILLNSNQPQHF.

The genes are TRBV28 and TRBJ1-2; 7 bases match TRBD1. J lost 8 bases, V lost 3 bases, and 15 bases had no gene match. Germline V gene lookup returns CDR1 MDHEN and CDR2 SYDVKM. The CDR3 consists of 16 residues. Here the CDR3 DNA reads TGTGCCAGCAGTTTCATAAGGGGAGGGGGCTGGACGGGCTACACCTTC. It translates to CASSFIRGGGWTGYTF.

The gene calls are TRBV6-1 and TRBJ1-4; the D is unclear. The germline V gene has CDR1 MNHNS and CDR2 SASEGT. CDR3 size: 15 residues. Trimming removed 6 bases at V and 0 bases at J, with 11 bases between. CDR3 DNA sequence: TGTGCCAGCAGGGCCGAGAGTGCAACTAATGAAAAACTGTTTTTT. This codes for CASRAESATNEKLFF.

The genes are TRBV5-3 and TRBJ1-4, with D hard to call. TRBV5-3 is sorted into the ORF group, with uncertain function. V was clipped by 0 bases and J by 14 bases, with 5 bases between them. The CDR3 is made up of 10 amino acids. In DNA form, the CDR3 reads TGTGCCAGAAGCTTGGGATGGCTGTTTTTT. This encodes CARSLGWLFF.

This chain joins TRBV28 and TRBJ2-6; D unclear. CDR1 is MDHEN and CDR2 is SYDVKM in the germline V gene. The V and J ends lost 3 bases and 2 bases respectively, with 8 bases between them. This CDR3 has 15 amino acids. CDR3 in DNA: TGTGCCAGCAGTTTGCAAGAAGCTGGGGCCAACGTCCTGACTTTC. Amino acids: CASSLQEAGANVLTF.

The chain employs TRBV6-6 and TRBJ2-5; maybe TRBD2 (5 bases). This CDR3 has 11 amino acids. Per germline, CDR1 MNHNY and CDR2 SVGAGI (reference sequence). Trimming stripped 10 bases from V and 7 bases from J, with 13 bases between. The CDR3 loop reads CATHRAGTQYF. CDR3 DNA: TGTGCCACCCATCGGGCGGGGACCCAGTACTTC.

CDR3 region: CASSLGTSNEQFF. CDR3 coding DNA: TGCGCCAGCAGCCTTGGGACTTCGAATGAGCAGTTCTTC. The chain carries TRBV5-1 and TRBJ2-1, with TRBD2 as a possible D gene (6 bases). The CDR3 spans 13 residues. Germline V CDR1 and CDR2: SGHRS, YFSETQ. Trimming shortened V by 4 bases and J by 7 bases, and 12 bases separated the two germline ends. Drawing the rest from reference TRBV5-1 and TRBJ2-1, the complete variable domain is KAGVTQTPRYLIKTRGQQVTLSCSPISGHRSVSWYQQTPGQGLQFLFEYFSETQRNKGNFPGRFSGRQFSNSRSEMNVSTLELGDSALYLCASSLGTSNEQFFGPGTRLTVL.

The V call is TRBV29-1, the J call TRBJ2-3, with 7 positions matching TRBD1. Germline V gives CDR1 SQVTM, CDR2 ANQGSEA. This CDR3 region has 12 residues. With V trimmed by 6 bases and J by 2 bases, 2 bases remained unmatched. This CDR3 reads CSVDRPTDTQYF. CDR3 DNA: TGCAGCGTGGACAGGCCCACAGATACGCAGTATTTT.

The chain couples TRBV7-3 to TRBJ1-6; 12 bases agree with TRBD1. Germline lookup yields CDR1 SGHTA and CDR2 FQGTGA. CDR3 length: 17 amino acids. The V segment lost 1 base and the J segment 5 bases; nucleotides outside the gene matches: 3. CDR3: CASSLKGQGANNSPLHF. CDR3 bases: TGTGCCAGCAGCTTAAAGGGACAGGGGGCGAATAATTCACCCCTCCACTTT.